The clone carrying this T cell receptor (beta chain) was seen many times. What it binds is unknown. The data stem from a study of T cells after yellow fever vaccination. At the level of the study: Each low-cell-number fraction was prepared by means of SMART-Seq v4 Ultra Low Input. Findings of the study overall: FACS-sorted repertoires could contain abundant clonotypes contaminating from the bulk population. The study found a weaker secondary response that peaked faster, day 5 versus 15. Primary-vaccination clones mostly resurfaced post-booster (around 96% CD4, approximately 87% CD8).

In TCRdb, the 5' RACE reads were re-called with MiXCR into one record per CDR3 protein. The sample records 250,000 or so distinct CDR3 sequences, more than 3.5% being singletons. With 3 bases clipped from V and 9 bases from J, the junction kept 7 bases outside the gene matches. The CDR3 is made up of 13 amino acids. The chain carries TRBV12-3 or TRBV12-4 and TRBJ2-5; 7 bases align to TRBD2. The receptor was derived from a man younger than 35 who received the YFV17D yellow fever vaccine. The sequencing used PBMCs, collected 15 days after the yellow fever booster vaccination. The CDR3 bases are TGTGCCAGCAGTTTCTCGAGGGGAGGGGCCCAGTACTTC. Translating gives CASSFSRGGAQYF.